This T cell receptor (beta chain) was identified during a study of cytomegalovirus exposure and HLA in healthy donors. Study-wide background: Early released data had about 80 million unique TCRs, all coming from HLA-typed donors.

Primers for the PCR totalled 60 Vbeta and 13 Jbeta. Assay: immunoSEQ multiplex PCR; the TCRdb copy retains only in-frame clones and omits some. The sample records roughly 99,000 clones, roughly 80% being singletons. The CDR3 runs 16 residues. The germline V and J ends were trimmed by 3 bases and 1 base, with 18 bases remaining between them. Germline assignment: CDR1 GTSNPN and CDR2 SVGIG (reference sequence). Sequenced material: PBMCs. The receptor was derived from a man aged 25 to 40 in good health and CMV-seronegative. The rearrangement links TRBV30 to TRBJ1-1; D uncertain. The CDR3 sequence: CAWSPSPGVANTEAFF. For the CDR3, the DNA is TGTGCCTGGAGCCCAAGCCCGGGAGTCGCGAACACTGAAGCTTTCTTT.